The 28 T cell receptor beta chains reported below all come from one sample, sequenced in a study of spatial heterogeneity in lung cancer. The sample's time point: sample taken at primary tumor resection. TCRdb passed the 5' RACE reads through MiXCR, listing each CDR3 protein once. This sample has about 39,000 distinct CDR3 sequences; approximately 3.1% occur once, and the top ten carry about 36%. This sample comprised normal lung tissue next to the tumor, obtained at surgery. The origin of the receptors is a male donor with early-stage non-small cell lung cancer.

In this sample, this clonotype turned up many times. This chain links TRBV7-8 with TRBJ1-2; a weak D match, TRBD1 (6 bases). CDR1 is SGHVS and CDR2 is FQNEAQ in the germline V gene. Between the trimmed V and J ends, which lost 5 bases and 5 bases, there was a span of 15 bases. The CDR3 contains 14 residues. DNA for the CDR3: TGTGCCAGCAGCCTGGACAGAGAGTATTATGGCTACACCTTC. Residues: CASSLDREYYGYTF. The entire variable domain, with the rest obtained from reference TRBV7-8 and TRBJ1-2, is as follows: GAGVSQSPRYKVAKRGQDVALRCDPISGHVSLFWYQQALGQGPEFLTYFQNEAQLDKSGLPSDRFFAERPEGSVSTLKIQRTQQEDSAVYLCASSLDREYYGYTFGSGTRLTVV.

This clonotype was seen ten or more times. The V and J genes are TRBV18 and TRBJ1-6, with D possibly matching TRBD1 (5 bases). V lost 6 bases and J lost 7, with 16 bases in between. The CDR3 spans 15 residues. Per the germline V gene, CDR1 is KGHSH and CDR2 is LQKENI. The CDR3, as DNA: TGTGCCAGCTCGCCCCAGGGCGCCGGCAATTCACCCCTCCACTTT. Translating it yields CASSPQGAGNSPLHF.

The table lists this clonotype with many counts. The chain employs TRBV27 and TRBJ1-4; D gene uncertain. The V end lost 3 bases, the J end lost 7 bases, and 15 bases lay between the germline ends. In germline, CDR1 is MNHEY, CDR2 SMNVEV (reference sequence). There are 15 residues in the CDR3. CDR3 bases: TGTGCCAGCAGTTTGGGATTAGGGAACGGTGAAAAACTGTTTTTT. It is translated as CASSLGLGNGEKLFF.

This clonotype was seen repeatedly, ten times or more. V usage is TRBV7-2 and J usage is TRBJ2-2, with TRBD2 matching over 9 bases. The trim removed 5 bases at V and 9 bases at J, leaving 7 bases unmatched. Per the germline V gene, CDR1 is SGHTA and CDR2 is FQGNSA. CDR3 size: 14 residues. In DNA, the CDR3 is TGTGCCAGCAGCCGGACTAGCGAGGTCCGGGAGCTGTTTTTT. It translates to CASSRTSEVRELFF.

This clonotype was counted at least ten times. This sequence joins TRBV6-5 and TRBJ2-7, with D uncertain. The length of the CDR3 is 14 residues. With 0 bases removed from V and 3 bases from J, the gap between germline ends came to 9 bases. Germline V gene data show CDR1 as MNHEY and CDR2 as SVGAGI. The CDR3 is CASSYSTPDYEQYF. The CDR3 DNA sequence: TGTGCCAGCAGTTACTCGACCCCTGACTACGAGCAGTACTTC.

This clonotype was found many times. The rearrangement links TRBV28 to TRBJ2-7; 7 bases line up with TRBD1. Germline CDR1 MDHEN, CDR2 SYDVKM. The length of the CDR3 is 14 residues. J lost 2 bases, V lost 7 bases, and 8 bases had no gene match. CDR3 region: CASILPGQAYEQYF. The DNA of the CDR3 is TGTGCCAGCATTCTTCCAGGACAGGCCTACGAGCAGTACTTC.

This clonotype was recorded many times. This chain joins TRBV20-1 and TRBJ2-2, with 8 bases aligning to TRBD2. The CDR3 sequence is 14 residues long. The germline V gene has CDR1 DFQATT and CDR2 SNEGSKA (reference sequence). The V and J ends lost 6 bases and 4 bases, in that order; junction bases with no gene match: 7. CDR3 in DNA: TGCAGTGCGCCCAGCGGGAGAAGCACCGGGGAGCTGTTTTTT. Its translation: CSAPSGRSTGELFF.

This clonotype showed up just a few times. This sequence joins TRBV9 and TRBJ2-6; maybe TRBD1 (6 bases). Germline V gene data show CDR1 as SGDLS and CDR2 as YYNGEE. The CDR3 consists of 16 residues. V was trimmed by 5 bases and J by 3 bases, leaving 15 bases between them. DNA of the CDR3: TGTGCCAGCAGTTCATACAGGGTTGATGGGGCCAACGTCCTGACTTTC. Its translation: CASSSYRVDGANVLTF. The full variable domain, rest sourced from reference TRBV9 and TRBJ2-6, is DSGVTQTPKHLITATGQRVTLRCSPRSGDLSVYWYQQSLDQGLQFLIQYYNGEERAKGNILERFSAQQFPDLHSELNLSSLELGDSALYFCASSSYRVDGANVLTFGAGSRLTVL.

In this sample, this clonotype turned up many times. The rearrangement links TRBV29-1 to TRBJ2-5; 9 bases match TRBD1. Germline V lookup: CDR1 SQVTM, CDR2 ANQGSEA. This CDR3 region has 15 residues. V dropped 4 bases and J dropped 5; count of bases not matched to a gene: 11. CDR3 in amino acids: CSVAQGQGQGETQYF. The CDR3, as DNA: TGCAGCGTTGCCCAAGGACAGGGGCAGGGGGAGACCCAGTACTTC.

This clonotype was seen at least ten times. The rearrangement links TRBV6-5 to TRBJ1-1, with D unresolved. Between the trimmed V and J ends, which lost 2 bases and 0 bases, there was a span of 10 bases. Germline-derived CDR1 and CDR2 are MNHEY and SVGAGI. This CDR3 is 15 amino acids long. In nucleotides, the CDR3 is TGTGCCAGCAGTTACCTTACCAGTTTGAACACTGAAGCTTTCTTT. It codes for CASSYLTSLNTEAFF.

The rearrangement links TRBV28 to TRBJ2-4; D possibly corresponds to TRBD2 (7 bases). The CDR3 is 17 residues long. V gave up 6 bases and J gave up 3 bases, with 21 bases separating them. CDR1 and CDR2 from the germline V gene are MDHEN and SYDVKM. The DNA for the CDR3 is TGTGCCAGCAGCTCACTCCGCGGGGGCGAGGGCAAAAACATTCAGTACTTC. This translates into CASSSLRGGEGKNIQYF. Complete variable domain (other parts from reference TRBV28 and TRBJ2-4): DVKVTQSSRYLVKRTGEKVFLECVQDMDHENMFWYRQDPGLGLRLIYFSYDVKMKEKGDIPEGYSVSREKKERFSLILESASTNQTSMYLCASSSLRGGEGKNIQYFGAGTRLSVL.

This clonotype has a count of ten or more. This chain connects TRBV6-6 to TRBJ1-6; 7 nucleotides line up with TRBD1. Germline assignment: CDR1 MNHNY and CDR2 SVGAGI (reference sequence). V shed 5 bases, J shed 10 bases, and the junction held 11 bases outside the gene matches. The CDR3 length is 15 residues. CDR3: CASSTTRQGRSPLHF. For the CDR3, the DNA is TGTGCCAGCAGTACGACTAGACAGGGACGGTCACCCCTCCACTTT.

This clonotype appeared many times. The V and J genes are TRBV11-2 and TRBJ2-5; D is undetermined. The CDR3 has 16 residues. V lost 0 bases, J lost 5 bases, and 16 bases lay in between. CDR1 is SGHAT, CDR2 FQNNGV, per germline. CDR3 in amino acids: CASSLEGFRALETQYF. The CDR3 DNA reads TGTGCCAGCAGCTTAGAGGGCTTTAGGGCTTTGGAGACCCAGTACTTC.

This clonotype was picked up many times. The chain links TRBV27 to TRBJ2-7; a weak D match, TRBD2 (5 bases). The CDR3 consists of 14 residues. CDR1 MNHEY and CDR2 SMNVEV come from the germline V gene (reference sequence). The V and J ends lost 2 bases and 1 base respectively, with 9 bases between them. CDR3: CASSLAGISYEQYF. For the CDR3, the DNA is TGTGCCAGCAGTTTAGCGGGCATATCCTACGAGCAGTACTTC.

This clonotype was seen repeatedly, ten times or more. The CDR3 DNA reads as TGTGCCAGCAGTGATACTAGCATCGAGCAGTTCTTC. Protein sequence: CASSDTSIEQFF. This chain uses TRBV25-1 with TRBJ2-1; D might be TRBD2 (6 bases). Trimming took off 3 bases at V and 10 bases at J, with 10 bases between the two ends. In germline, CDR1 is MGHDK, CDR2 SYGVNS. CDR3 length: 12 amino acids.

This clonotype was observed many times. The CDR3 reads CASAGTRGQNSPLHF. In nucleotides, the CDR3 is TGTGCCAGCGCCGGAACCAGGGGGCAAAATTCACCCCTCCACTTT. This sequence joins TRBV6-1 and TRBJ1-6; 8 bases fit TRBD1. Germline V gene lookup returns CDR1 MNHNS and CDR2 SASEGT. V gave up 8 bases and J gave up 7 bases; unmatched junction bases: 10. The CDR3 is made up of 15 amino acids.

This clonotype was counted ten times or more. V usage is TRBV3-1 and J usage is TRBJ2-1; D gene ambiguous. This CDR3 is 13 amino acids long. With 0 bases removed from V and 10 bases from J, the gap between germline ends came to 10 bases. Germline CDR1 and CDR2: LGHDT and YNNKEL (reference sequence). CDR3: CASSQDSLGEQFF. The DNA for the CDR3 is TGTGCCAGCAGCCAAGATAGTCTAGGCGAGCAGTTCTTC.

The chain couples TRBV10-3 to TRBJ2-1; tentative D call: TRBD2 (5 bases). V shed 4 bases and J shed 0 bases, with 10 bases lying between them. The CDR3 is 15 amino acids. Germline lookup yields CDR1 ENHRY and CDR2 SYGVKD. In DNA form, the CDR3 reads TGTGCCATCAGTGGGACGGGAAGCTCCTACAATGAGCAGTTCTTC. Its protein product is CAISGTGSSYNEQFF.

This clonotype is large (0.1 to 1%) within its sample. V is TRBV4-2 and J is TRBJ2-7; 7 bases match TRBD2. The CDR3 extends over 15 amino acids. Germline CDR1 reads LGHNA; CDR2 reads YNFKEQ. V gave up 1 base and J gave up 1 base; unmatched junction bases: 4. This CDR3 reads CASSQASGISYEQYF. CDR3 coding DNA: TGTGCCAGCAGCCAAGCTAGCGGAATTTCCTACGAGCAGTACTTC.

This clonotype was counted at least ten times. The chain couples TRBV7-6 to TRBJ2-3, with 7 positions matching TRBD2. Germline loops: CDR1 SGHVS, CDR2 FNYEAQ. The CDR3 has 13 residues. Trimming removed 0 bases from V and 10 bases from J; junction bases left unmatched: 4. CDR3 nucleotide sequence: TGTGCCAGCAGCTTAGCGATCCGGGAGGCGCAGTATTTT. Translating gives CASSLAIREAQYF.

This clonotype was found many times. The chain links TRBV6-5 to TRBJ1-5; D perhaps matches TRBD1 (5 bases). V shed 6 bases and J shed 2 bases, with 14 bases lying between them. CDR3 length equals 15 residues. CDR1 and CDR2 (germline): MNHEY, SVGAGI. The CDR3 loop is CASRPLGAGNQPQHF. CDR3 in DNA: TGTGCCAGCAGACCCTTAGGGGCCGGCAATCAGCCCCAGCATTTT.

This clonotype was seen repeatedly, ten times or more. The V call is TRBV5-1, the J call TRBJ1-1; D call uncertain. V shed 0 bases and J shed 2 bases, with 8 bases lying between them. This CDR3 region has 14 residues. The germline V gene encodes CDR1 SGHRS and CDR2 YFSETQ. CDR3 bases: TGCGCCAGCAGCTTGGAAGGACCAAACACTGAAGCTTTCTTT. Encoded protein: CASSLEGPNTEAFF.

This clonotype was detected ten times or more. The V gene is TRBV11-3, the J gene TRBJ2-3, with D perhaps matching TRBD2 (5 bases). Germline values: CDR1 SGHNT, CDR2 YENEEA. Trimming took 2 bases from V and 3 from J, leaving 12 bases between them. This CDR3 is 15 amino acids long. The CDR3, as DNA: TGTGCCAGCAGCTTAAGGGTCGGGGAGACAGATACGCAGTATTTT. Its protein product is CASSLRVGETDTQYF.

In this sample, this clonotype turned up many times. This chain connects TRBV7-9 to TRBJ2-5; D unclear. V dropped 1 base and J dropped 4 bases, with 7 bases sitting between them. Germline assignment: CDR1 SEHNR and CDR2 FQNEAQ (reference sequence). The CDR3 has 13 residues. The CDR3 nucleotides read TGTGCCAGCAGCTTAGGTTCATCAGAGACCCAGTACTTC. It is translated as CASSLGSSETQYF.

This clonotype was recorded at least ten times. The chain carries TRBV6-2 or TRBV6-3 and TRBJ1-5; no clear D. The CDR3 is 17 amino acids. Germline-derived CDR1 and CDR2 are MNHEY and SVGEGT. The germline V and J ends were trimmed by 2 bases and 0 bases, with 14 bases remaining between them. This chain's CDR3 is CASSYVSSIPSNQPQHF. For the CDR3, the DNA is TGTGCCAGCAGTTACGTTTCCAGCATCCCTAGCAATCAGCCCCAGCATTTT.

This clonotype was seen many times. CDR3 in amino acids: CSVDSGANVLTF. DNA of the CDR3: TGCAGCGTTGACTCTGGGGCCAACGTCCTGACTTTC. The chain couples TRBV29-1 to TRBJ2-6; D gene unclear. The CDR3 runs 12 residues. The germline CDR1 and CDR2 sequences are SQVTM and ANQGSEA. V lost 3 bases and J lost 0, with 0 bases in between.

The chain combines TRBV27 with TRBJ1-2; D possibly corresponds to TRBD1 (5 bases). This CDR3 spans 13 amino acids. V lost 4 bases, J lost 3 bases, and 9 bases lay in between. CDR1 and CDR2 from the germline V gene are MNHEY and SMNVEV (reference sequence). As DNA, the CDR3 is TGTGCCAGCAGTTGGGCAGGGTACTATGGCTACACCTTC. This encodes CASSWAGYYGYTF.

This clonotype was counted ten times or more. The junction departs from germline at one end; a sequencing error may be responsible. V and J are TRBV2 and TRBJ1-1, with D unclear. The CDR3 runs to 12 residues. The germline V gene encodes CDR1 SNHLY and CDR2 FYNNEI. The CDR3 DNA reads TGTGCCAGCAAGTCGGAGGATACTGAGGCTTTCTTT. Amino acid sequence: CASKSEDTEAFF.